The clone carrying this TCR beta chain was seen ten or more times. Its antigen remains unidentified. The data are from a study of T cells in Graves' hyperthyroidism and ophthalmopathy. Whole-study findings and limits: Most clonotypes expanded in thyroid above 0.001 were likewise present in blood.

Researchers amplified the TCR beta CDR3 regions from RNA transcripts. HTBI primers were used for first-round RT-PCR of the TCR CDR3. Each CDR3 protein is one row after TCRdb ran MiXCR on the multiplex PCR reads. The sample includes under 400,000 distinct CDR3 sequences, around 18% of them seen just once. Germline CDR1 and CDR2: DFQATT and SNEGSKA (reference sequence). The CDR3 is 16 residues long. J was trimmed by 0 bases and V by 3 bases; bases with no gene match: 8. This receptor was identified in a woman aged 40 to 50 with Graves' ophthalmopathy. V gene TRBV20-1 combines with J gene TRBJ2-4, with 7 bases aligning to TRBD1. Sequencing was carried out using blood. The DNA for the CDR3 is TGCAGTGCTAGTAGGACAGGCTCTATAGCCAAAAACATTCAGTACTTC. It is translated as CSASRTGSIAKNIQYF.